The 9 T cell receptor beta chains listed next were all sequenced from one sample in a study of T cells after yellow fever vaccination. TCRdb fed the 5' RACE reads into MiXCR, producing one record per CDR3 protein. The table shows 200,000 or so distinct CDR3 sequences, with around 6.7% occurring only once. The sequences come from CD4+ T cells sorted from PBMCs, collected on the day of the yellow fever booster vaccination. These receptors all stem from a man under 40 who received the YFV17D yellow fever vaccine.

This clonotype occurred a few times. The rearrangement uses TRBV20-1 and TRBJ2-3, with D unresolved. V gave up 3 bases and J gave up 10 bases, with 11 bases separating them. Germline CDR1 reads DFQATT; CDR2 reads SNEGSKA (reference sequence). The length of the CDR3 is 11 residues. CDR3 sequence: CSARSSTPQYF. The CDR3 DNA reads as TGCAGTGCTAGGTCATCCACTCCGCAGTATTTT.

There are a few counts of this clonotype. Here the CDR3 reads CASSVNWDMETQYF. The DNA of the CDR3 is TGTGCCAGCAGTGTAAACTGGGACATGGAGACCCAGTACTTC. The chain employs TRBV27 and TRBJ2-5; D may be TRBD1 (6 bases). Per the germline V gene, CDR1 is MNHEY and CDR2 is SMNVEV (reference sequence). The CDR3 contains 14 residues. Trimming cost V 5 bases and J 5 bases, with 15 bases left between them.

This clonotype was picked up a small number of times. This chain connects TRBV29-1 to TRBJ2-3; perhaps TRBD2 as D (6 bases). The CDR3 runs to 15 residues. V was trimmed by 5 bases and J by 1 base, leaving 16 bases between them. Germline values: CDR1 SQVTM, CDR2 ANQGSEA. The chain's CDR3 is CSVWGSGGGTDTQYF. The CDR3 DNA reads TGCAGCGTTTGGGGTAGCGGAGGGGGCACAGATACGCAGTATTTT.

The table lists this clonotype with many counts. This chain joins TRBV18 and TRBJ2-2; D might be TRBD2 (6 bases). CDR1 and CDR2 from the germline V gene are KGHSH and LQKENI. CDR3 length: 16 residues. Trimming pared 2 bases from V and 0 bases from J, leaving 10 bases between. The CDR3 DNA follows: TGTGCCAGCTCACCAGGACTACCCTCGAACACCGGGGAGCTGTTTTTT. This sequence encodes CASSPGLPSNTGELFF.

Many counts were recorded for this clonotype. J is TRBJ2-1 and V is TRBV30; no reliable D call. V lost 5 bases and J lost 1, with 6 bases in between. Germline lookup yields CDR1 GTSNPN and CDR2 SVGIG (reference sequence). This CDR3 spans 12 amino acids. CDR3 coding DNA: TGTGCCTGGCTTCGGTCCTACAATGAGCAGTTCTTC. It codes for CAWLRSYNEQFF.

The J gene is TRBJ2-2, the V gene TRBV4-3; maybe TRBD2 (5 bases). This CDR3 region has 14 residues. V was clipped by 4 bases and J by 8 bases, with 14 bases between them. Germline CDR1 and CDR2: LGHNA and YSLEER. CDR3 coding DNA: TGCGCCAGCAGCCTCCGAAGGGAGATGGGGGAGCTGTTTTTT. Translated: CASSLRREMGELFF.

The sample holds a few counts of this clonotype. The chain employs TRBV18 and TRBJ2-3; D not resolved. The CDR3 totals 14 residues. Germline V CDR1 and CDR2: KGHSH, LQKENI. V lost 2 bases and J lost 1, with 7 bases in between. The CDR3 DNA reads as TGTGCCAGCTCACCAATTATGGGCACAGATACGCAGTATTTT. Its translation: CASSPIMGTDTQYF.

The V gene is TRBV9, the J gene TRBJ1-2; weak D call: TRBD1 (5 bases). CDR3 length: 14 amino acids. Germline V CDR1 and CDR2: SGDLS, YYNGEE. V was shortened by 3 bases and J by 7 bases, with 16 bases between the two germline ends. The CDR3 protein is CASSAGPALFGYTF. CDR3 nucleotide sequence: TGTGCCAGCAGCGCAGGGCCAGCCCTATTTGGCTACACCTTC.

This chain links TRBV20-1 with TRBJ2-3; 7 positions agree with TRBD2. V lost 8 bases and J lost 4; bases outside the gene matches: 18. Germline CDR1 is DFQATT and CDR2 is SNEGSKA (reference sequence). This CDR3 contains 16 residues. The CDR3 is CSPKGSGGLGSDTQYF. CDR3 sequence (DNA): TGCAGTCCAAAGGGCTCAGGAGGACTAGGCTCAGATACGCAGTATTTT.